Following are 7 T cell receptor beta chains from one sample sequenced in a study of T cell changes during pregnancy in multiple sclerosis. Sequencing was performed with immunoSEQ multiplex PCR; in TCRdb, only in-frame clones are kept and a portion is missing. The table has about 67,000 clones, about 89% seen once. The sequencing used peripheral blood, collected in the second trimester of pregnancy. These receptors were obtained from a female donor with multiple sclerosis, enrolled in a pregnancy study.

To note about this clone: Other DNA sequences within the sample encode an identical CDR3. The chain links TRBV5-4 to TRBJ1-1, with D tentatively TRBD1 (5 bases). The CDR3 is made up of 17 amino acids. V was shortened by 0 bases and J by 0 bases, with 15 bases between the two germline ends. Germline CDR1 and CDR2: SGHNT and YYREEE (reference sequence). This CDR3 reads CASSLGALGPMNTEAFF. The CDR3 DNA sequence: TGTGCCAGCAGCTTGGGGGCCTTGGGGCCGATGAACACTGAAGCTTTCTTT. Variable domain in full (rest from reference TRBV5-4 and TRBJ1-1): ETGVTQSPTHLIKTRGQQVTLRCSSQSGHNTVSWYQQALGQGPQFIFQYYREEENGRGNFPPRFSGLQFPNYSSELNVNALELDDSALYLCASSLGALGPMNTEAFFGQGTRLTVV.

The chain uses TRBV7-8 and TRBJ1-5; D gene unclear. The CDR3 spans 15 residues. The V gene's germline CDR1 is SGHVS and CDR2 FQNEAQ. V dropped 4 bases and J dropped 4 bases, with 14 bases sitting between them. The CDR3 is CASSSLRQPNQPQHF. DNA of the CDR3: TGTGCCAGCAGCTCCCTCAGGCAGCCAAATCAGCCCCAGCATTTT.

The genes are TRBV27 and TRBJ2-7; D is perhaps TRBD2 (5 bases). This CDR3 contains 14 residues. In germline, CDR1 is MNHEY, CDR2 SMNVEV (reference sequence). The V gene lost 8 bases and the J gene lost 4 bases, with 18 bases spanning the gap. In DNA, the CDR3 is TGTGCCAGCTCGGCGGGTACAGTTCCTTACGAGCAGTACTTC. Amino acids: CASSAGTVPYEQYF.

This chain links TRBV6-1 with TRBJ1-2, with a weak D call TRBD1 (5 bases). The germline gives CDR1 MNHNS, CDR2 SASEGT. V was clipped by 2 bases and J by 4 bases, with 20 bases between them. The CDR3 runs to 17 residues. DNA for the CDR3: TGTGCCAGCAGTGAATCGATGGACACCGATTTAGGCTATGGCTACACCTTC. Protein: CASSESMDTDLGYGYTF.

The chain joins TRBV19 to TRBJ1-2; TRBD1 might be the D (6 bases). Trimming pared 3 bases from V and 7 bases from J, leaving 12 bases between. CDR3 size: 13 residues. Germline values: CDR1 LNHDA, CDR2 SQIVND (reference sequence). The CDR3 coding sequence is TGTGCCAGTAGTATCTCGGACAGCGGTGGCTACACCTTC. Amino acids: CASSISDSGGYTF.

The chain links TRBV10-2 to TRBJ1-4; tentative D call: TRBD1 (5 bases). The CDR3 covers 14 residues. V lost 2 bases and J 4 bases, leaving 8 bases between the germline ends. Germline values: CDR1 WSHSY, CDR2 SAAADI. The CDR3 sequence is CASSEVGGNEKLFF. DNA of the CDR3: TGCGCCAGCAGTGAGGTCGGGGGTAATGAAAAACTGTTTTTT.

This clone appeared a few times. CDR3 in DNA: TGTGCCAGCAGCTCTCAGGCTGATCAGCCCCAGCATTTT. It encodes CASSSQADQPQHF. This chain links TRBV7-6 with TRBJ1-5; unclear D gene. This CDR3 is 13 amino acids long. CDR1 and CDR2 from the germline V gene are SGHVS and FNYEAQ. V gave up 4 bases and J gave up 5 bases, with 9 bases separating them.